The 24 T cell receptor beta chains reported below all come from one sample, sequenced in a study of blood T cells in healthy people across ages. Alongside a J-beta primer mix, a sample-barcoded 5' primer served in a second PCR lasting roughly 7 to 11 cycles. Each CDR3 protein gets one entry after TCRdb re-called the 5' RACE reads with MiXCR. Of hundreds of thousands of distinct CDR3 sequences listed, roughly 44% were seen once; the top ten hold around a fifth. The sequenced sample consisted of blood. The receptors stem from a woman aged 60-75 years in good health.

This clonotype occurred a few times. The chain has TRBV24-1 and TRBJ2-1; 13 nucleotides agree with TRBD2. The CDR3 covers 15 residues. V lost 7 bases and J lost 9; bases outside the gene matches: 8. Germline assignment: CDR1 KGHDR and CDR2 SFDVKD. CDR3 amino acids: CATSPTSGGAGEQFF. The DNA of the CDR3 is TGTGCCACCAGCCCAACTAGCGGGGGGGCAGGTGAGCAGTTCTTC.

This clonotype was detected a few times. The junction differs from germline at one of its ends, possibly a read error. The chain uses TRBV28 and TRBJ1-2; perhaps TRBD1 as D (5 bases). The CDR3 loop spans 14 amino acids. Germline lookup yields CDR1 MDHEN and CDR2 SYDVKM. DNA for the CDR3: TGTGCCGGCAGTAAGGGGAACGGCCACGATGGCTACACCTTC. As protein: CAGSKGNGHDGYTF.

The chain couples TRBV20-1 to TRBJ2-3; tentative D call: TRBD2 (5 bases). The V end lost 3 bases, the J end lost 4 bases, and 14 bases lay between the germline ends. The CDR3 runs to 14 residues. The germline V gene encodes CDR1 DFQATT and CDR2 SNEGSKA (reference sequence). CDR3 region: CSASVWGEADTQYF. The DNA for the CDR3 is TGCAGTGCTAGTGTCTGGGGAGAGGCAGATACGCAGTATTTT.

The chain combines TRBV6-2 or TRBV6-3 with TRBJ2-4, with 11 bases matching TRBD2. Germline V gene sequence: CDR1 MNHEY, CDR2 SVGEGT. This CDR3 is 14 amino acids long. V lost 5 bases to trimming and J lost 13 bases; unmatched junction nucleotides: 10. The DNA of the CDR3 is TGTGCCAGCAGTGGAGGCCTAGCGGGAGGTAGGCAGTACTTC. This sequence encodes CASSGGLAGGRQYF.

The chain couples TRBV9 to TRBJ2-5; perhaps TRBD2 as D (5 bases). The germline CDR1 and CDR2 sequences are SGDLS and YYNGEE. The CDR3 has 15 amino acids. The germline V and J ends were trimmed by 7 bases and 2 bases, with 18 bases remaining between them. The CDR3 DNA reads as TGTGCCAGCGGATTCGACCGGGAACCTCAAGAGACCCAGTACTTC. Its protein is CASGFDREPQETQYF. Full variable domain (remainder filled in from reference TRBV9 and TRBJ2-5): DSGVTQTPKHLITATGQRVTLRCSPRSGDLSVYWYQQSLDQGLQFLIQYYNGEERAKGNILERFSAQQFPDLHSELNLSSLELGDSALYFCASGFDREPQETQYFGPGTRLLVL.

There are a few counts of this clonotype. This chain joins TRBV15 and TRBJ2-1, with D possibly TRBD2 on 6 matching bases. Trimming cost V 1 base and J 8 bases, with 6 bases left between them. The CDR3 consists of 12 residues. Per the germline V gene, CDR1 is LNHNV and CDR2 is YYDKDF (reference sequence). The CDR3 loop reads CATSRAGDEQFF. For the CDR3, the DNA is TGTGCCACCAGCAGAGCGGGGGATGAGCAGTTCTTC.

The chain joins TRBV11-1 to TRBJ1-1, with D unresolved. Germline values: CDR1 SGHAT, CDR2 FQDESV (reference sequence). The V gene lost 0 bases and the J gene lost 4 bases, with 6 bases spanning the gap. The CDR3 loop spans 13 amino acids. The CDR3, as DNA: TGTGCCAGCAGCTTAGCAGAGCCCACTGAAGCTTTCTTT. Its translation: CASSLAEPTEAFF.

The chain has TRBV12-5 and TRBJ2-1, with D maybe TRBD2 (6 bases). The V and J ends lost 0 bases and 6 bases respectively, with 15 bases between them. In germline, CDR1 is LGHNT, CDR2 FRNRAP. This CDR3 is 16 amino acids long. DNA for the CDR3: TGTGCTAGTGGTTTGGTACTGGGCCCGGAGGGCAATGAGCAGTTCTTC. This gives the protein CASGLVLGPEGNEQFF.

The chain is built from TRBV5-5 and TRBJ2-1, with D uncertain. The DNA end lines up better with TRBJ2-7; the J call may be wrong. The CDR3 length is 15 residues. Germline V gives CDR1 SGHKS, CDR2 YYEKEE (reference sequence). CDR3 DNA: TGTGCCAGCAGCTTGAGTAGGGTTTGGTACAATGAGCAGTACTTC. Its translation is CASSLSRVWYNEQYF.

The table lists this clonotype with a few counts. The V call is TRBV5-1, the J call TRBJ1-1; D is possibly TRBD1 (6 bases). Deletions cut 1 base from V and 11 bases from J, with 12 bases between. Germline CDR1 reads SGHRS; CDR2 reads YFSETQ. CDR3 length equals 12 residues. In DNA form, the CDR3 reads TGCGCCAGCAGCTTGAGGGGGAACCAGGCTTTCTTT. Encoded protein: CASSLRGNQAFF.

This clonotype was recorded many times. The chain uses TRBV18 and TRBJ2-1, with 9 bases that match TRBD2. V was pared by 0 bases and J by 0 bases, with 9 bases of the junction left unmatched. Germline V CDR1 and CDR2: KGHSH, LQKENI. The CDR3 totals 19 residues. This CDR3 reads CASSPPVTSGPSSYNEQFF. CDR3 nucleotides: TGTGCCAGCTCACCACCGGTGACTAGCGGACCCAGCTCCTACAATGAGCAGTTCTTC. Together with reference TRBV18 and TRBJ2-1, the CDR3 gives the full variable domain: NAGVMQNPRHLVRRRGQEARLRCSPMKGHSHVYWYRQLPEEGLKFMVYLQKENIIDESGMPKERFSAEFPKEGPSILRIQQVVRGDSAAYFCASSPPVTSGPSSYNEQFFGPGTRLTVL.

The chain employs TRBV20-1 and TRBJ2-1; 8 positions agree with TRBD1. V shed 1 base, J shed 9 bases, and the junction held 8 bases outside the gene matches. CDR1 DFQATT and CDR2 SNEGSKA come from the germline V gene (reference sequence). The CDR3 is 14 residues long. CDR3 protein: CSARVGRGRGEQFF. The CDR3 DNA is TGCAGTGCTAGAGTGGGCAGGGGGCGGGGTGAGCAGTTCTTC.

For the CDR3, the DNA is TGTGCCAGCACCACAGGACAGGGGCCCTACGAGCAGTACTTC. It specifies CASTTGQGPYEQYF. V gene TRBV13 combines with J gene TRBJ2-5, with 9 bases lining up with TRBD1. The J call may be incorrect, as the DNA end agrees better with TRBJ2-7. The CDR3 covers 14 residues. Germline CDR1 is PRHDT and CDR2 is FYEKMQ (reference sequence).

The chain is built from TRBV18 and TRBJ1-4; D gene unclear. In germline, CDR1 is KGHSH, CDR2 LQKENI. V gave up 3 bases and J gave up 6 bases, with 5 bases separating them. CDR3 length: 12 amino acids. CDR3 amino acids: CASSPQDEKLFF. CDR3 in DNA: TGTGCCAGCTCACCCCAGGATGAAAAACTGTTTTTT.

This clonotype has a handful of counts. This sequence joins TRBV18 and TRBJ2-7; 10 nucleotides agree with TRBD2. The CDR3 length is 15 residues. Trimming at V came to 3 bases and at J to 2 bases, leaving 4 bases not matched to a gene. Germline assignment: CDR1 KGHSH and CDR2 LQKENI. DNA for the CDR3: TGTGCCAGCTCACCTACTAGCGGGGTTACCTACGAGCAGTACTTC. This gives the protein CASSPTSGVTYEQYF.

The table lists this clonotype with many counts. The chain combines TRBV6-2 or TRBV6-3 with TRBJ2-7; D remains unclear. CDR1 MNHEY and CDR2 SVGEGT come from the germline V gene. The CDR3 totals 11 residues. The V end lost 4 bases, the J end lost 3 bases, and 4 bases lay between the germline ends. This chain's CDR3 is CASSWFYEQYF. CDR3 bases: TGTGCCAGCAGTTGGTTCTACGAGCAGTACTTC.

The chain joins TRBV9 to TRBJ2-1; 11 positions agree with TRBD2. Trimming cost V 0 bases and J 9 bases; bases outside gene matches: 11. This CDR3 contains 17 residues. Looked up from germline, CDR1 is SGDLS and CDR2 is YYNGEE. The CDR3 DNA is TGTGCCAGCAGCGTAGAAGGGACTAGCGGAGACATTGGTGAGCAGTTCTTC. This encodes CASSVEGTSGDIGEQFF.

The V gene is TRBV28, the J gene TRBJ1-5; D possibly corresponds to TRBD1 (6 bases). Trimming cost V 5 bases and J 5 bases, with 13 bases left between them. In germline, CDR1 is MDHEN, CDR2 SYDVKM. The CDR3 spans 14 residues. The CDR3 is CASSPGASYQPQHF. CDR3 in DNA: TGTGCCAGCAGTCCGGGGGCATCCTATCAGCCCCAGCATTTT.

The chain uses TRBV7-2 and TRBJ2-2; 12 bases align to TRBD2. The CDR3 sequence is 15 residues long. Germline trimming cut 5 bases from V and 6 bases from J; bases unmatched to any gene: 4. Germline assignment: CDR1 SGHTA and CDR2 FQGNSA. CDR3 sequence: CASSASGGAAGELFF. CDR3 in DNA: TGTGCCAGCAGCGCTAGCGGGGGGGCCGCCGGGGAGCTGTTTTTT.

This chain connects TRBV15 to TRBJ2-5, with TRBD2 identical over 8 bases. Per germline, CDR1 LNHNV and CDR2 YYDKDF (reference sequence). The V and J ends lost 7 bases and 11 bases, in that order; junction bases with no gene match: 15. CDR3 length: 14 residues. The CDR3 coding sequence is TGTGCCACCAACCCAGGTCGGGGGGGTAATGAGCAGTACTTC. It encodes CATNPGRGGNEQYF.

V and J are TRBV6-2 or TRBV6-3 and TRBJ2-5; possible D gene TRBD2, 6 bases. The V end was cut by 4 bases, the J end by 11 bases, with 17 bases between. Germline V gene lookup returns CDR1 MNHEY and CDR2 SVGEGT. This CDR3 is built from 13 residues. CDR3 loop: CASSSGVIHEQYF. CDR3 DNA sequence: TGTGCCAGCAGTTCGGGGGTCATTCATGAGCAGTACTTC.

The chain is built from TRBV20-1 and TRBJ1-1, with D uncertain. Germline V gene lookup returns CDR1 DFQATT and CDR2 SNEGSKA (reference sequence). This CDR3 is 12 amino acids long. Trimming pared 6 bases from V and 0 bases from J, leaving 8 bases between. As DNA, the CDR3 is TGCAGTGCCAAGACGGTGAACACTGAAGCTTTCTTT. Protein product: CSAKTVNTEAFF.

The chain uses TRBV3-1 and TRBJ2-3, with 12 bases identical to TRBD2. Losses at the gene ends were 4 bases for V and 6 bases for J; bases not matched to a gene: 8. This CDR3 comprises 16 residues. Looked up from germline, CDR1 is LGHDT and CDR2 is YNNKEL (reference sequence). The CDR3 reads CASSRPLAGGADTQYF. Here the CDR3 DNA reads TGTGCCAGCAGCCGGCCACTAGCGGGGGGAGCGGATACGCAGTATTTT.

To note about this clonotype: Since a much larger clone is just one base distant, this may be a read error. The rearrangement uses TRBV10-3 and TRBJ2-5; D is perhaps TRBD2 (7 bases). The CDR3 is 15 amino acids. Per germline, CDR1 ENHRY and CDR2 SYGVKD. In nucleotides, the CDR3 is TGTGCCATCCGTGAAGGAGGGGGGGCCTCAGAGACCCAGTACTTC. Amino acid sequence: CAIREGGGASETQYF.